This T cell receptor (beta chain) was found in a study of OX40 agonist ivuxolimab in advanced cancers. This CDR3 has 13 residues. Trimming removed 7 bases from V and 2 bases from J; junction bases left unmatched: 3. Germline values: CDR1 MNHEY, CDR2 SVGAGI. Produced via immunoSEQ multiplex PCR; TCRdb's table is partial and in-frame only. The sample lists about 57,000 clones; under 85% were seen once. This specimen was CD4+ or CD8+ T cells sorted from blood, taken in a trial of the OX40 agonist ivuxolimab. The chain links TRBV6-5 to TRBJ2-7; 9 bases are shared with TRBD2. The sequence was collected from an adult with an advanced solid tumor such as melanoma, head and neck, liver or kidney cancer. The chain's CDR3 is CASMTSGAYEQYF. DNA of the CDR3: TGTGCCAGCATGACTAGCGGAGCCTACGAGCAGTACTTC.